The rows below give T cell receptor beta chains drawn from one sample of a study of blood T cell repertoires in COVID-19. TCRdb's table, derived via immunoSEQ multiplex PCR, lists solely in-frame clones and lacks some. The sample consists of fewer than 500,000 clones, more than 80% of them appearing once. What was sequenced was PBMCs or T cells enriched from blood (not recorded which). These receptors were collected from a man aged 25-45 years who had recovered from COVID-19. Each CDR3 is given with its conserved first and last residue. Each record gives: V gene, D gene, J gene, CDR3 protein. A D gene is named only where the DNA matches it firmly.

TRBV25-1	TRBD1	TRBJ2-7	CASSRGQGTYEQYF
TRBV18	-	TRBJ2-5	CASSHAGTNQETQYF
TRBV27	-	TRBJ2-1	CASGVGGAYNEQFF
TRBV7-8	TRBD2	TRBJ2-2	CASSFPSGRANTGELFF
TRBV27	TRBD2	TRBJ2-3	CASRLISSGSGGDTQYF
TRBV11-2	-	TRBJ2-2	CASSQLPRESAGELFF
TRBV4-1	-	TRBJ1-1	CASSPRPQGEAFF
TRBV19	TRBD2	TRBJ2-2	CASSIMTSGAGELFF
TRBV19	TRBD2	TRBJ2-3	CASSTLGLAGGKDTQYF
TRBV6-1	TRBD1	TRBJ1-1	CASSDRGPTEAFF
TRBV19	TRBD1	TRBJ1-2	CASSRQGLAYGYTF
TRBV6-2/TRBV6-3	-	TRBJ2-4	CASSYSTGGVVHIQYF
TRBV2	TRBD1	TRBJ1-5	CASSEGQGNQPQHF
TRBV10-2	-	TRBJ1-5	CASSRGREPQHF
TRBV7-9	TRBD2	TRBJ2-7	CASSATSGSYEQYF
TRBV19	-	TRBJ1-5	CASSIGGANQPQHF
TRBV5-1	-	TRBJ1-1	CASSLSSSIEAFF
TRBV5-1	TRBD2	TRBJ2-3	CASSLGGTSGSTDTQYF
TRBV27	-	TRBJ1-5	CASSSRSNQPQHF
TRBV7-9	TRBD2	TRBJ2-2	CASSSLSSGVVTGELFF
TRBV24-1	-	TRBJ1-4	CATSDTTNEKLFF
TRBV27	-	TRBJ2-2	CASSQGPGPAGELFF
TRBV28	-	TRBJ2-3	CASSLQGFGDTQYF
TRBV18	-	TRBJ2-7	CASSTGAKFLEQYF
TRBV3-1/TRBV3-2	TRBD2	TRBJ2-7	CASSQTLAGPSYEQYF
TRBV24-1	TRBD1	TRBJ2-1	CATSDRQGSDLSYNEQFF
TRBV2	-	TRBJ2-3	CASLTSQEDTQYF
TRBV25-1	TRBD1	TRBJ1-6	CASSEYTGQGDSPLHF
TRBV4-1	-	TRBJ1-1	CASSRREGGGTEAFF
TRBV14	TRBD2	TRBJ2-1	CASSPRTSGSGNEQFF
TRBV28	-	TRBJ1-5	CASSPAGGNQPQHF
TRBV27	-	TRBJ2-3	CASSITGADTQYF
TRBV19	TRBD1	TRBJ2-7	CASRKGQGTYEQYF
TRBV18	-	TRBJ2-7	CASSPSHSYEQYF
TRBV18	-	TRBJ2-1	CASSPETLEGYYNEQFF
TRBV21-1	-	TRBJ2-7	CASSKDNKGGCTYEQYF
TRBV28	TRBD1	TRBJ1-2	CASSETGTGPRGYGYTF
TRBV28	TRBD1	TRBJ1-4	CASRTGTGYPEKLFF
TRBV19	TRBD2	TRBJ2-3	CATRRAGSTDTQYF
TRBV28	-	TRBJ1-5	CASAGPDQPQHF
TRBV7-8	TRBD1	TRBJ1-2	CASSSRDRGYGYTF
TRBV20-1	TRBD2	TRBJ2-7	CSASESGGISYEQYF
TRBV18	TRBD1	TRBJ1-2	CASSTGTGGVYGYTF
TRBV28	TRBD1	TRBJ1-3	CASSPIGTGNSGNTIYF
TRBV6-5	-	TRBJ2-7	CASSRRGTYEQYF
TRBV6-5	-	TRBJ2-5	CASSLGHSYQETQYF
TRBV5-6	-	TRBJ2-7	CASSRVSEYEQYF
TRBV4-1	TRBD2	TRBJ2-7	CASSQGYGAGGYEQYF
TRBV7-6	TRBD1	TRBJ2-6	CASSLLGGRLSGANVLTF
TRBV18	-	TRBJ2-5	CASSPQEPETQYF
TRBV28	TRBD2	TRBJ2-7	CASSFQRDPLEQYF
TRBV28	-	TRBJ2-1	CASSLRASWNEQFF
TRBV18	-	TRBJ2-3	CASSESGLVLDTQYF
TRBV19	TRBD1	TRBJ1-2	CASSIGDRGPLVDGYTF
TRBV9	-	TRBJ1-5	CASSEGERGQPQHF
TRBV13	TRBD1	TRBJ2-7	CASSDRGTGDREQYF
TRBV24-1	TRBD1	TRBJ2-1	CATSFRDRGGEQFF